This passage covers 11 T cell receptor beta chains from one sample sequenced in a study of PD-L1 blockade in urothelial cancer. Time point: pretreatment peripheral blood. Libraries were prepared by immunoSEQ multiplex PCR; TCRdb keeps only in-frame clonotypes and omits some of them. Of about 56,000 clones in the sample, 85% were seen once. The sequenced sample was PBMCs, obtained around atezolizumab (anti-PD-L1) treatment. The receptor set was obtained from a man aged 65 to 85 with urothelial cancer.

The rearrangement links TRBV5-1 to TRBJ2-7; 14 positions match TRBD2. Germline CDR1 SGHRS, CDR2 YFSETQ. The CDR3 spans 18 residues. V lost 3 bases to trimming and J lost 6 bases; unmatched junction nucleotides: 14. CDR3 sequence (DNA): TGCGCCAGCAGCTCCGGGACTAGCGGGAGTTTACCCCCCTCCGAGCAGTACTTC. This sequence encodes CASSSGTSGSLPPSEQYF. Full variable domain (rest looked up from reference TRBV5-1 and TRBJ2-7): KAGVTQTPRYLIKTRGQQVTLSCSPISGHRSVSWYQQTPGQGLQFLFEYFSETQRNKGNFPGRFSGRQFSNSRSEMNVSTLELGDSALYLCASSSGTSGSLPPSEQYFGPGTRLTVT.

The CDR3 is CAISKDYEQYF. The CDR3, as DNA: TGTGCCATCAGCAAGGACTACGAGCAGTACTTC. The J gene is TRBJ2-5, the V gene TRBV10-3; no clear D gene. Judging by the DNA end, TRBJ2-7 fits better; the J call may be wrong. The germline CDR1 and CDR2 sequences are ENHRY and SYGVKD. The CDR3 is 11 residues long.

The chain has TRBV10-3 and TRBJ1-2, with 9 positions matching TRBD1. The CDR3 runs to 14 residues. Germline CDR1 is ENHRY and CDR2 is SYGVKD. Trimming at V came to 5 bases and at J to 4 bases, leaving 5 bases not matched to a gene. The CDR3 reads CAISTGGAGYGYTF. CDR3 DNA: TGTGCCATCAGTACAGGGGGCGCGGGCTATGGCTACACCTTC.

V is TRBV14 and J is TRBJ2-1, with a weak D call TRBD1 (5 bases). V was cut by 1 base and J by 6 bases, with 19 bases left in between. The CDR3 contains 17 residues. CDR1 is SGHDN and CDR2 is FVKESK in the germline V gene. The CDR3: CASSQVGRVGHGNEQFF. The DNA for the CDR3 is TGTGCCAGCAGCCAAGTGGGGCGTGTAGGGCATGGCAATGAGCAGTTCTTC.

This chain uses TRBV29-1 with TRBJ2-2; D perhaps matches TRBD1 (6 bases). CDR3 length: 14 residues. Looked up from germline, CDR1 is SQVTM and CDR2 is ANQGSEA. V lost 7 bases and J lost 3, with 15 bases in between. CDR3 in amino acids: CSATGWKDTGELFF. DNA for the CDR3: TGCAGCGCAACAGGGTGGAAGGACACCGGGGAGCTGTTTTTT.

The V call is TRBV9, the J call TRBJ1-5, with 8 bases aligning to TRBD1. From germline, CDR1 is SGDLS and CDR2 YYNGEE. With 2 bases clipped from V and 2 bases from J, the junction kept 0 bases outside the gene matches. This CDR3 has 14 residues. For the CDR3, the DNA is TGTGCCAGCAGCGTGGGACAGGGCAATCAGCCCCAGCATTTT. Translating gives CASSVGQGNQPQHF.

CDR3 in DNA: TGTGCCTGGAGTAGACAGGTCAATGAGCAGTTCTTC. Protein product: CAWSRQVNEQFF. V is TRBV30 and J is TRBJ2-1, with D maybe TRBD1 (6 bases). The V gene's germline CDR1 is GTSNPN and CDR2 SVGIG (reference sequence). CDR3 size: 12 residues. V was trimmed by 2 bases and J by 6 bases, leaving 8 bases between them.

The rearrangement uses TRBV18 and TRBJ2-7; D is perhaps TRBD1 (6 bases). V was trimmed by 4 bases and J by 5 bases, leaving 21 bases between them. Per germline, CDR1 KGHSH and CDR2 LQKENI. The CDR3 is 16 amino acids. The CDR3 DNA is TGTGCCAGCTCACATCCGGGACACGCTGGAGGAAACGAGCAGTACTTC. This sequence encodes CASSHPGHAGGNEQYF.

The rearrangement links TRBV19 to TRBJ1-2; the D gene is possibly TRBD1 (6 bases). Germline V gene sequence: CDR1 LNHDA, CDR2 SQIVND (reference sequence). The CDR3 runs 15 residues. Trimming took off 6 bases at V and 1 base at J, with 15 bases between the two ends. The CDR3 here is CASSPGSRGNYGYTF. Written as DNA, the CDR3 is TGTGCCAGTAGCCCTGGGTCCAGGGGTAACTATGGCTACACCTTC.

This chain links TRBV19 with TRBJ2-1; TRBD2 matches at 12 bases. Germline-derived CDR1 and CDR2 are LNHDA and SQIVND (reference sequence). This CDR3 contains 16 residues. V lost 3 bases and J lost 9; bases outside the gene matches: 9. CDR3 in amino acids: CASSIQASGRASEQFF. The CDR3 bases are TGTGCCAGTAGTATTCAGGCTAGCGGGAGGGCCAGTGAGCAGTTCTTC.

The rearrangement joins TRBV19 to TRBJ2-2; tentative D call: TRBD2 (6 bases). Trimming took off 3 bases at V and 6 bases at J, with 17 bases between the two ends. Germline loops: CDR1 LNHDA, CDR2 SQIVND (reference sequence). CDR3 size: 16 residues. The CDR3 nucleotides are TGTGCCAGTAGTATTGCCGCGGGAAGGTGGGCCGGGGAGCTGTTTTTT. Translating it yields CASSIAAGRWAGELFF.